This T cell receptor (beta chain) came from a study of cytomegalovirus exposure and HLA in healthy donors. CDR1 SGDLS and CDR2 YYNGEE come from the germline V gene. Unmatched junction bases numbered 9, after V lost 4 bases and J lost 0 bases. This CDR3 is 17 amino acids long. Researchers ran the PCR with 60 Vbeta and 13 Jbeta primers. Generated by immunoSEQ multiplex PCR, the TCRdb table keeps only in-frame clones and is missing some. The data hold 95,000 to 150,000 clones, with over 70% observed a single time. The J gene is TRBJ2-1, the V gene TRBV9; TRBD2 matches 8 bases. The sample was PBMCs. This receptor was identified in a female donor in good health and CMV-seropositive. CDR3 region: CASSSTTSGGSYNEQFF. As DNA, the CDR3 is TGTGCCAGCAGCTCCACTACTAGCGGAGGCTCCTACAATGAGCAGTTCTTC.